The clone carrying this TCR beta chain was seen only a few times. The antigen is unknown. This record comes from a study of CD8 T cells in ankylosing spondylitis. Study observations and caveats: Disease-linked clones bore a CD8+ phenotype and were relatively rare in peripheral blood. Significant enrichment of disease-linked clones was reported in matched ankylosing spondylitis synovial fluid.

Quantitative 5'-RACE with molecular barcodes was used to make the TCR beta libraries. TCRdb re-derived calls from the 5' RACE reads in MiXCR, one entry per CDR3 protein. The repertoire holds about 170,000 distinct CDR3 sequences, with approximately 20% as singletons. CDR3 length equals 13 residues. From germline, CDR1 is SGHAT and CDR2 FQNNGV. V lost 5 bases and J lost 3, with 7 bases in between. Sequencing was performed on blood, either unsorted or a sorted T cell fraction (not recorded which). This receptor was taken from a male donor with ankylosing spondylitis or in good health (not recorded which). The chain uses TRBV11-2 and TRBJ1-4; unclear D gene. CDR3 nucleotide sequence: TGTGCCAGCAGCCCAGAGGCTAATGAAAAACTGTTTTTT. Its protein product is CASSPEANEKLFF. The full variable domain, rest sourced from reference TRBV11-2 and TRBJ1-4, is EAGVAQSPRYKIIEKRQSVAFWCNPISGHATLYWYQQILGQGPKLLIQFQNNGVVDDSQLPKDRFSAERLKGVDSTLKIQPAKLEDSAVYLCASSPEANEKLFFGSGTQLSVL.